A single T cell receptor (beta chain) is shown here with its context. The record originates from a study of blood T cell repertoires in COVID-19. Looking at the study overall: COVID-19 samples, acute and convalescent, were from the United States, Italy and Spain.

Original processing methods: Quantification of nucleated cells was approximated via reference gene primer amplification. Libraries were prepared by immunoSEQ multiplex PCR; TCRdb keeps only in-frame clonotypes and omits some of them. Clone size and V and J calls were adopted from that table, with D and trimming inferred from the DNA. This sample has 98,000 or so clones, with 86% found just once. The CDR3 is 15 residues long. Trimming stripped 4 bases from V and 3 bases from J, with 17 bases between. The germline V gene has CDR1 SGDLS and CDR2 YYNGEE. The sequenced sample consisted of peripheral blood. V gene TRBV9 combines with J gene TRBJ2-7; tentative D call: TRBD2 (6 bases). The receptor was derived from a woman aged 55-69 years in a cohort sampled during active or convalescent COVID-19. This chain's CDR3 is CASSPGRGLIYEQYF. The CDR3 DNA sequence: TGTGCCAGCAGCCCGGGTCGGGGACTGATCTACGAGCAGTACTTC.